Listed here are 20 T cell receptor beta chains from one sample, sequenced in a study of T cell responses to AZD1222 COVID-19 vaccine. Here immunoSEQ multiplex PCR was the method, and the copy in TCRdb shows in-frame clones only, minus some. The sample consists of fewer than 150,000 clones, roughly 90% of them appearing once. Sequencing used peripheral blood, obtained on day 0 of AZD1222 vaccination. The origin of the receptors is an adult in good health.

The V and J genes are TRBV7-2 and TRBJ2-7; a weak D match, TRBD2 (6 bases). The length of the CDR3 is 15 residues. Germline CDR1 SGHTA, CDR2 FQGNSA. V shed 5 bases and J shed 6 bases, with 20 bases lying between them. CDR3 nucleotides: TGTGCCAGCAGCGTAGGCGGGGATATCGGTCGCGAGCAGTACTTC. Amino acid sequence: CASSVGGDIGREQYF.

This chain uses TRBV30 with TRBJ1-2, with D hard to call. V was clipped by 7 bases and J by 6 bases, with 9 bases between them. This CDR3 is built from 10 residues. Germline CDR1 reads GTSNPN; CDR2 reads SVGIG (reference sequence). CDR3: CALDGDGYTF. As DNA, the CDR3 is TGTGCCTTGGACGGAGATGGCTACACCTTC.

V and J are TRBV18 and TRBJ1-2; perhaps TRBD1 as D (5 bases). CDR1 is KGHSH, CDR2 LQKENI, per germline. The V gene lost 2 bases and the J gene lost 1 base, with 11 bases spanning the gap. This CDR3 is built from 15 residues. CDR3 amino acids: CASSPGPGVNYGYTF. In DNA, the CDR3 is TGTGCCAGCTCACCAGGGCCGGGGGTTAACTATGGCTACACCTTC.

DNA for the CDR3: TGTGCCAGCACCGACGGACAGGGGGCTTATGGCTACACCTTC. Its protein product is CASTDGQGAYGYTF. J is TRBJ1-2 and V is TRBV2; 11 bases agree with TRBD1. V gave up 7 bases and J gave up 5 bases; unmatched junction bases: 6. CDR3 length equals 14 residues. Germline V CDR1 and CDR2: SNHLY, FYNNEI.

The J gene is TRBJ1-4, the V gene TRBV6-6; D might be TRBD1 (6 bases). The ends were cut back, 6 bases at V and 7 bases at J, with 21 bases in the middle. CDR1 is MNHNY and CDR2 is SVGAGI in the germline V gene (reference sequence). This CDR3 contains 16 residues. The CDR3 reads CASSLLTGSGGEKLFF. In nucleotides, the CDR3 is TGTGCCAGCAGCCTGCTAACAGGGTCTGGTGGTGAAAAACTGTTTTTT.

The J gene is TRBJ1-5, the V gene TRBV19; the D is unclear. CDR1 is LNHDA, CDR2 SQIVND, per germline (reference sequence). The CDR3 extends over 12 amino acids. V shed 7 bases and J shed 4 bases, with 8 bases lying between them. In DNA form, the CDR3 reads TGTGCCAGTAAGGAGGGTAATCAGCCCCAGCATTTT. Its protein is CASKEGNQPQHF.

The rearrangement joins TRBV24-1 to TRBJ1-6, with D unclear. Germline V lookup: CDR1 KGHDR, CDR2 SFDVKD. V gave up 4 bases and J gave up 8 bases, with 8 bases separating them. The CDR3 spans 13 residues. The chain's CDR3 is CATSESAYSPLHF. The CDR3 DNA sequence: TGTGCCACCAGTGAATCGGCCTATTCACCCCTCCACTTT.

V usage is TRBV5-4 and J usage is TRBJ1-3; D perhaps matches TRBD1 (6 bases). This CDR3 has 14 amino acids. Trimming stripped 0 bases from V and 2 bases from J, with 6 bases between. CDR1 is SGHNT, CDR2 YYREEE, per germline (reference sequence). CDR3 residues: CASSLGQAGNTIYF. The CDR3, as DNA: TGTGCCAGCAGCTTGGGACAGGCTGGAAACACCATATATTTT.

The chain employs TRBV6-5 and TRBJ2-7; possibly TRBD1 for D (6 bases). Germline CDR1 MNHEY, CDR2 SVGAGI. Deletions cut 7 bases from V and 1 base from J, with 17 bases between. This CDR3 has 15 residues. The CDR3 loop is CASKSQGFGSYEQYF. The CDR3 coding sequence is TGTGCCAGCAAATCACAGGGTTTCGGGTCCTACGAGCAGTACTTC.

The chain joins TRBV5-1 to TRBJ1-2, with D possibly being TRBD1 (6 bases). With 3 bases removed from V and 5 bases from J, the gap between germline ends came to 20 bases. In germline, CDR1 is SGHRS, CDR2 YFSETQ. This CDR3 has 16 amino acids. CDR3 sequence reads: CASSYETIDRIYGYTF. CDR3 nucleotide sequence: TGCGCCAGCAGCTACGAGACTATCGACAGGATTTATGGCTACACCTTC.

The chain has TRBV27 and TRBJ2-7; D gene unclear. The CDR3 sequence is 13 residues long. CDR1 and CDR2 (germline): MNHEY, SMNVEV (reference sequence). The V gene lost 3 bases and the J gene lost 7 bases, with 13 bases spanning the gap. The CDR3 DNA follows: TGTGCCAGCAGTTTTACGCCTTCTTGGGAGCAGTACTTC. It translates to CASSFTPSWEQYF.

Only one count was recorded for this clone. CDR3 DNA sequence: TGTGCCAGCAGCCCCGGGACAGACCACACTGAAGCTTTCTTT. Its translation: CASSPGTDHTEAFF. The V call is TRBV6-5, the J call TRBJ1-1; 7 bases map to TRBD1. This CDR3 contains 14 residues. Germline V lookup: CDR1 MNHEY, CDR2 SVGAGI. Trimming cost V 6 bases and J 3 bases; bases outside gene matches: 7.

This chain joins TRBV18 and TRBJ2-5; 9 nucleotides align to TRBD1. Germline assignment: CDR1 KGHSH and CDR2 LQKENI. The CDR3 has 15 residues. Germline trimming cut 0 bases from V and 3 bases from J; bases unmatched to any gene: 2. Here the CDR3 reads CASSPPWDREETQYF. CDR3 nucleotides: TGTGCCAGCTCACCACCGTGGGACAGGGAAGAGACCCAGTACTTC.

This chain connects TRBV3-1 (or the pseudogene TRBV3-2) to TRBJ1-5; 12 bases agree with TRBD1. Losses at the gene ends were 1 base for V and 1 base for J; bases not matched to a gene: 11. This CDR3 spans 20 amino acids. Germline CDR1 reads LGHDT; CDR2 reads YNNKEL (reference sequence). CDR3 in amino acids: CASSQGWDRGLARSNQPQHF. The CDR3 nucleotides read TGTGCCAGCAGCCAAGGGTGGGACAGGGGGCTAGCGCGCAGCAATCAGCCCCAGCATTTT.

V usage is TRBV19 and J usage is TRBJ1-1; tentative D call: TRBD1 (5 bases). Germline CDR1 and CDR2: LNHDA and SQIVND (reference sequence). The CDR3 length is 13 residues. V was cut by 4 bases and J by 0 bases, with 6 bases left in between. In nucleotides, the CDR3 is TGTGCCAGTAGTAGACAGCTGAACACTGAAGCTTTCTTT. Translated, it gives CASSRQLNTEAFF.

The rearrangement links TRBV6-4 to TRBJ2-2, with unresolved D. V lost 4 bases and J lost 2, with 8 bases in between. This CDR3 is 14 amino acids long. Germline values: CDR1 MRHNA, CDR2 SNTAGT. The CDR3 DNA is TGTGCCAGCAGTGCGGCAGCCAACACCGGGGAGCTGTTTTTT. It is translated as CASSAAANTGELFF.

The genes are TRBV5-5 and TRBJ1-5, with unresolved D. The CDR3 spans 13 residues. Between the trimmed V and J ends, which lost 2 bases and 8 bases, there was a span of 11 bases. CDR1 SGHKS and CDR2 YYEKEE come from the germline V gene (reference sequence). The CDR3 coding sequence is TGTGCCAGCAGCTTTCTCGCCGACGAGCCCCAGCATTTT. It encodes CASSFLADEPQHF.

The chain uses TRBV29-1 and TRBJ1-5; 7 bases line up with TRBD1. Trimming removed 6 bases from V and 1 base from J; junction bases left unmatched: 12. This CDR3 contains 16 residues. Looked up from germline, CDR1 is SQVTM and CDR2 is ANQGSEA. The CDR3 spells CSVTLPRGASNQPQHF. DNA of the CDR3: TGCAGCGTGACGCTTCCCAGGGGGGCGAGCAATCAGCCCCAGCATTTT.

V gene TRBV28 combines with J gene TRBJ1-1; D not certain. The CDR3 contains 14 residues. V lost 5 bases and J lost 6, with 16 bases in between. Germline V gene data show CDR1 as MDHEN and CDR2 as SYDVKM. The CDR3 loop is CASSPPTPGSEAFF. As DNA, the CDR3 is TGTGCCAGCAGTCCTCCGACCCCGGGATCTGAAGCTTTCTTT.

The V and J genes are TRBV6-5 and TRBJ1-5; D is ambiguous. Between the trimmed V and J ends, which lost 7 bases and 4 bases, there was a span of 11 bases. Germline values: CDR1 MNHEY, CDR2 SVGAGI. This CDR3 is 13 amino acids long. The DNA of the CDR3 is TGTGCCAGCACCTCAGGTATAAATCAGCCCCAGCATTTT. Its protein is CASTSGINQPQHF.